This T cell receptor beta chain was observed in a study of T cells in Graves' hyperthyroidism and ophthalmopathy. Study-wide findings and caveats: Most clonotypes expanded in thyroid above 0.001 were likewise present in blood. Stable hyperthyroidism was told apart from ophthalmopathy by a model built on 13 V-J features. Ophthalmopathy was predicted by the model a median of roughly 6.6 months ahead of onset.

Germline-derived CDR1 and CDR2 are SQVTM and ANQGSEA. The V end lost 0 bases, the J end lost 4 bases, and 13 bases lay between the germline ends. The CDR3 runs to 15 residues. Subjects aged 18 to 65 presented with newly diagnosed hyperthyroidism of less than 2 months' duration. Only a few counts were recorded for this clonotype. What it binds is not known. TCR beta CDR3 sequences were amplified from RNA transcripts. The TCR CDR3 first-round RT-PCR relied on the HTBI primer set. MiXCR, applied by TCRdb to the multiplex PCR reads, yields one record per CDR3 protein. This table has under 250,000 distinct CDR3 sequences, approximately 17% appearing once.

The receptor was isolated from a man aged 50 to 60 with Graves' hyperthyroidism. The chain uses TRBV29-1 and TRBJ2-1, with D maybe TRBD1 (6 bases). Sequencing input: blood. CDR3 amino acids: CSVEDLGQGYNEQFF. The CDR3 DNA reads TGCAGCGTTGAAGATCTAGGGCAGGGGTACAATGAGCAGTTCTTC.